Shown below are 13 T cell receptor beta chains from a single sample sequenced in a study of low-dose radiotherapy and immunotherapy resistance in tumors. This sample's time point: after trial treatment. The sample's treatment: LDRT plus nivolumab, ipilimumab, low-dose cyclophosphamide and aspirin (RACIN trial). TRAV and TRBV primers primed cDNA for both TCRalpha and TCRbeta. Both a constant-region primer and a V-primer adapter served to amplify TCRs across 20 to 25 PCR cycles. TCRdb re-called the reads through MiXCR, storing one row per CDR3 protein. The sample lists around 80,000 distinct CDR3 sequences; over 15% were seen once. This sample comprised PBMCs, obtained after low-dose radiotherapy plus immunotherapy. These receptors were collected from a male donor with prostate cancer.

This clonotype was counted at least ten times. This chain connects TRBV20-1 to TRBJ2-3, with TRBD2 matching over 8 bases. The CDR3 runs to 15 residues. The ends lost 0 bases at V and 7 bases at J; junction bases unmatched: 9. The germline gives CDR1 DFQATT, CDR2 SNEGSKA (reference sequence). The CDR3 DNA sequence: TGCAGTGCTAGAGATCCTAGCGGGTCGGGGTATACGCAGTATTTT. Protein sequence: CSARDPSGSGYTQYF.

In its sample, this clonotype was seen many times. The chain recombines TRBV29-1 with TRBJ2-3; TRBD2 matches 10 bases. The junction had 12 bases not matched to a gene; V was cut back by 8 bases and J by 4 bases. The CDR3 contains 15 residues. Germline loops: CDR1 SQVTM, CDR2 ANQGSEA. The CDR3 spells CSTLASGGGADTQYF. The DNA for the CDR3 is TGCAGCACTCTTGCTAGCGGGGGTGGGGCAGATACGCAGTATTTT.

This clonotype was counted at least ten times. Its ends do not fully match the called genes, so a read error is possible. The chain links TRBV6-5 to TRBJ2-5, with 10 bases that match TRBD2. CDR1 is MNHEY, CDR2 SVGAGI, per germline. This CDR3 is built from 13 residues. The CDR3 is CASRGPGLATEYF. Here the CDR3 DNA reads TGTGCCAGCAGAGGCCCGGGACTAGCGACCGAGTACTTC.

As to this clonotype: This likely stems from a read error, as it lies one base from a far larger clone. The J gene is TRBJ1-2, the V gene TRBV6-8, with TRBD1 matching 10 bases. This CDR3 region has 15 residues. Germline V lookup: CDR1 MNHGY, CDR2 SAAAGT. Losses at the gene ends were 4 bases for V and 6 bases for J; bases not matched to a gene: 8. CDR3 loop: CASSSQGTGVHGYTF. In nucleotides, the CDR3 is TGTGCCAGCAGTTCCCAGGGGACAGGGGTCCATGGCTACACCTTC.

This clonotype was detected many times. The V and J genes are TRBV7-2 and TRBJ1-5; TRBD1 matches at 9 bases. Looked up from germline, CDR1 is SGHTA and CDR2 is FQGNSA. The CDR3 loop spans 16 amino acids. V lost 2 bases and J lost 2; bases outside the gene matches: 4. In DNA form, the CDR3 reads TGTGCCAGCAGCTTAAGTACAGGGGGCGGCAATCAGCCCCAGCATTTT. Its protein is CASSLSTGGGNQPQHF.

The chain carries TRBV20-1 and TRBJ2-7; 9 nucleotides align to TRBD1. Trimming took 5 bases from V and 0 from J; bases not matched to a gene: 5. Germline V gene data show CDR1 as DFQATT and CDR2 as SNEGSKA (reference sequence). The CDR3 is 14 amino acids. The CDR3 region has the DNA TGCAGTGCTCGCCGGGACAGGGACTCCTACGAGCAGTACTTC. This encodes CSARRDRDSYEQYF.

This clonotype was observed at least ten times. The CDR3, as DNA: TGTGCCAGCAGCAGGGACCCTACCTACGAGCAGTACTTC. This sequence encodes CASSRDPTYEQYF. The chain joins TRBV7-2 to TRBJ2-7, with D perhaps TRBD1 or TRBD2 (5 bases each). Germline values: CDR1 SGHTA, CDR2 FQGNSA. This CDR3 has 13 residues. Trimming left V 5 bases short and J 2 bases short, with 10 bases between.

This clonotype occurred many times. V usage is TRBV11-2 and J usage is TRBJ2-7, with D maybe TRBD2 (5 bases). Germline V CDR1 and CDR2: SGHAT, FQNNGV. Trimming pared 1 base from V and 1 base from J, leaving 11 bases between. The CDR3 spans 15 residues. The CDR3 reads CASSLGADFSYEQYF. The CDR3 DNA sequence: TGTGCCAGCAGCTTAGGTGCGGACTTTTCCTACGAGCAGTACTTC.

This clonotype has ten or more counts. The V gene is TRBV7-2, the J gene TRBJ2-3, with D uncertain. The CDR3 is 12 residues long. The V end was cut by 5 bases, the J end by 8 bases, with 11 bases between. CDR1 and CDR2 from the germline V gene are SGHTA and FQGNSA. The CDR3 is CASSRLLSTQYF. The CDR3 coding sequence is TGTGCCAGCAGCCGTCTTTTGAGTACGCAGTATTTT.

In this sample, this clonotype turned up many times. The CDR3 region is CASSADRTDTQYF. The CDR3 DNA reads as TGTGCCAGCAGCGCAGACAGAACAGATACGCAGTATTTT. V and J are TRBV7-8 and TRBJ2-3; D might be TRBD1 (5 bases). V was pared by 5 bases and J by 3 bases, with 9 bases between. The CDR3 is 13 amino acids. Germline V CDR1 and CDR2: SGHVS, FQNEAQ.

This clonotype was found a few times. One end of the junction fails to match germline, which may point to a read error. The rearrangement links TRBV5-1 to TRBJ1-2; D remains ambiguous. Germline-derived CDR1 and CDR2 are SGHRS and YFSETQ. The CDR3 runs 13 residues. CDR3 nucleotides: TGTGCCAGCAGCGCGGGAGGGTACTATGGCTACACCTTC. Protein product: CASSAGGYYGYTF.

This chain connects TRBV28 to TRBJ2-7, with D hard to call. Germline values: CDR1 MDHEN, CDR2 SYDVKM. V gave up 5 bases and J gave up 5 bases, with 25 bases separating them. The CDR3 is 17 amino acids. The CDR3 DNA reads as TGTGCCAGCAGTGTCGAACGGTTCGACCTTGCTTCCCACGAGCAGTACTTC. Encoded protein: CASSVERFDLASHEQYF.

This clonotype was detected ten times or more. V gene TRBV5-1 combines with J gene TRBJ2-3; D is undetermined. Germline-derived CDR1 and CDR2 are SGHRS and YFSETQ. Trimming removed 0 bases at V and 1 base at J, with 9 bases between. The CDR3 totals 15 residues. In nucleotides, the CDR3 is TGCGCCAGCAGCTTGGAGGCCCCCGGCACAGATACGCAGTATTTT. It specifies CASSLEAPGTDTQYF.